Following are 27 T cell receptor beta chains from one sample sequenced in a study of Graves' ophthalmopathy and Graves' hyperthyroidism. RNA transcripts served as template for amplifying TCR beta CDR3 sequences. First-round RT-PCR with HTBI primers preceded a second-round multiplex PCR. TCRdb reprocessed the multiplex PCR reads with MiXCR, giving one entry per CDR3 protein. Of 500,000 to 700,000 distinct CDR3 sequences detected, less than 40% appear once; the ten largest clones hold over 3.5%. Sequenced input: peripheral blood or thyroid tissue (not recorded which). The source is an adult man with Graves' hyperthyroidism.

The V gene is TRBV7-2, the J gene TRBJ1-2; D gene unclear. Trimming removed 1 base from V and 3 bases from J, with 9 bases in between. The CDR3 is 14 amino acids. Germline CDR1 reads SGHTA; CDR2 reads FQGNSA. This chain's CDR3 is CASSLVWRDYGYTF. The CDR3 coding sequence is TGTGCCAGCAGCTTAGTATGGAGAGACTATGGCTACACCTTC.

Comment on this clonotype: Just one base apart from a much larger clone, this may be a read error. The V and J genes are TRBV7-9 and TRBJ2-5, with 11 bases fitting TRBD1. Germline trimming cut 5 bases from V and 2 bases from J; bases unmatched to any gene: 13. The germline V gene encodes CDR1 SEHNR and CDR2 FQNEAQ (reference sequence). CDR3 length equals 18 residues. The CDR3 spells CASSQTGTGGSVQETQYF. The CDR3 DNA follows: TGTGCCAGCAGCCAAACCGGGACAGGGGGTTCTGTACAAGAGACCCAGTACTTC.

The genes are TRBV7-9 and TRBJ1-6, with 12 nucleotides matching TRBD1. V lost 3 bases and J lost 1; bases outside the gene matches: 4. CDR3 length: 18 residues. Germline CDR1 is SEHNR and CDR2 is FQNEAQ (reference sequence). Written as DNA, the CDR3 is TGTGCCAGCAGCTTCCGGGACAGGGGGCTGTCCTATAATTCACCCCTCCACTTT. Its translation: CASSFRDRGLSYNSPLHF. The complete variable domain, with remaining parts taken from reference TRBV7-9 and TRBJ1-6, reads DTGVSQNPRHKITKRGQNVTFRCDPISEHNRLYWYRQTLGQGPEFLTYFQNEAQLEKSRLLSDRFSAERPKGSFSTLEIQRTEQGDSAMYLCASSFRDRGLSYNSPLHFGNGTRLTVT.

This rearrangement joins TRBV24-1 to TRBJ1-4, with D possibly being TRBD1 (5 bases). This CDR3 contains 20 residues. Looked up from germline, CDR1 is KGHDR and CDR2 is SFDVKD. With 11 bases removed from V and 2 bases from J, the gap between germline ends came to 32 bases. This chain's CDR3 is CASSKLYFPSMGDTNEKLFF. DNA for the CDR3: TGTGCCAGCAGCAAACTATACTTCCCCAGCATGGGGGACACTAATGAAAAACTGTTTTTT.

There are many counts of this clonotype. The chain uses TRBV6-5 and TRBJ1-2; 8 bases fit TRBD1. The germline V gene encodes CDR1 MNHEY and CDR2 SVGAGI. The CDR3 spans 13 residues. The trim removed 6 bases at V and 8 bases at J, leaving 8 bases unmatched. This CDR3 reads CASRKDRAQGYTF. CDR3 DNA: TGTGCCAGCAGGAAGGACAGGGCCCAGGGCTACACCTTC.

Ten or more counts support this clonotype. The chain uses TRBV6-5 and TRBJ2-7; a weak D match, TRBD2 (5 bases). Germline V gives CDR1 MNHEY, CDR2 SVGAGI. V dropped 6 bases and J dropped 5 bases, with 17 bases sitting between them. This CDR3 contains 14 residues. The CDR3: CASRTGFGSHEQYF. The CDR3 DNA reads as TGTGCCAGCAGAACCGGGTTTGGGAGCCACGAGCAGTACTTC.

The chain links TRBV12-3 or TRBV12-4 to TRBJ2-3; a weak D match, TRBD1 (6 bases). The CDR3 has 14 residues. V was cut by 6 bases and J by 2 bases, with 12 bases left in between. CDR3 nucleotide sequence: TGTGCCAGCAGCTTCAGGGGTGTCACAGATACGCAGTATTTT. Protein: CASSFRGVTDTQYF.

This chain joins TRBV9 and TRBJ2-5; no clear D gene. V was cut by 2 bases and J by 7 bases, with 15 bases left in between. Germline CDR1 and CDR2: SGDLS and YYNGEE. CDR3 size: 14 residues. The CDR3 bases are TGTGCCAGCAGCGTTCTTAGTGACCTCGGGACCCAGTACTTC. This gives the protein CASSVLSDLGTQYF.

This clonotype was observed at least ten times. This chain links TRBV19 with TRBJ1-1; D may be TRBD1 (5 bases). Germline assignment: CDR1 LNHDA and CDR2 SQIVND (reference sequence). V lost 4 bases to trimming and J lost 1 base, with 13 bases between them. The CDR3 totals 15 residues. The CDR3 DNA is TGTGCCAGTAGTACCCCAGGGTATGGGAACACTGAAGCTTTCTTT. This encodes CASSTPGYGNTEAFF.

This clonotype appeared a single time. The chain is built from TRBV20-1 and TRBJ2-7; tentatively, D is TRBD2 (6 bases). The end of the DNA is better explained by TRBJ2-1, so the J call may be wrong. Germline V gives CDR1 DFQATT, CDR2 SNEGSKA (reference sequence). This CDR3 contains 14 residues. The CDR3 region is CSAGLARAVSEQFF. CDR3 nucleotide sequence: TGCAGTGCTGGTCTAGCGAGAGCGGTTAGCGAGCAGTTCTTC.

This clonotype occurred a few times. J is TRBJ1-1 and V is TRBV19; 9 bases agree with TRBD1. The V gene end was trimmed by 0 bases and the J gene end by 3 bases; junction bases not matched to a gene: 5. Germline loops: CDR1 LNHDA, CDR2 SQIVND (reference sequence). The CDR3 runs 16 residues. The CDR3 here is CASSIEDRGWDTEAFF. CDR3 nucleotide sequence: TGTGCCAGTAGTATAGAGGACAGGGGATGGGACACTGAAGCTTTCTTT.

A remark on this clonotype: A much larger clone sits a single nucleotide away, making a read error possible. This chain links TRBV7-9 with TRBJ2-2; D is perhaps TRBD2 (6 bases). Per germline, CDR1 SEHNR and CDR2 FQNEAQ (reference sequence). This CDR3 contains 15 residues. The CDR3 DNA sequence: TGTGCCAGCAGTTCTCGTCGACTAGGGACCGGGGAGCTGCTTTTT. Protein product: CASSSRRLGTGELLF.

This clonotype was counted once. The chain is built from TRBV24-1 and TRBJ2-6, with a tentative D call TRBD2 (5 bases). V lost 7 bases and J 0 bases, leaving 18 bases between the germline ends. The germline V gene has CDR1 KGHDR and CDR2 SFDVKD. This CDR3 contains 18 residues. CDR3 in amino acids: CATSEHPGIPSGANVLTF. The CDR3 DNA sequence: TGTGCCACCAGCGAACATCCGGGGATTCCCTCTGGGGCCAACGTCCTGACTTTC.

V usage is TRBV25-1 and J usage is TRBJ1-6, with D possibly being TRBD1 (6 bases). The CDR3 loop spans 14 amino acids. Germline-derived CDR1 and CDR2 are MGHDK and SYGVNS. V lost 8 bases and J 0 bases, leaving 8 bases between the germline ends. CDR3 region: CASLDSSYNSPLHF. The CDR3 DNA reads TGTGCCAGCTTGGACAGCTCCTATAATTCACCCCTCCACTTT.

In its sample, this clonotype was seen a few times. CDR3 amino acids: CASSRTIAGNTIYF. The CDR3 DNA sequence: TGTGCCAGCAGCCGGACAATTGCTGGAAACACCATATATTTT. The gene calls are TRBV11-3 and TRBJ1-3; weak D call: TRBD1 (5 bases). This CDR3 spans 14 amino acids. Germline CDR1 reads SGHNT; CDR2 reads YENEEA. Trimming left V 5 bases short and J 2 bases short, with 10 bases between.

CDR3 nucleotide sequence: TGCAGTGCCAGATCCCCCGGTTGGGTAGCGGGGAAAGAGACCCAGTACTTC. Translating gives CSARSPGWVAGKETQYF. V is TRBV20-1 and J is TRBJ2-5, with 8 positions matching TRBD2. Trimming cost V 6 bases and J 3 bases; bases outside gene matches: 18. Germline lookup yields CDR1 DFQATT and CDR2 SNEGSKA (reference sequence). The CDR3 contains 17 residues.

This clonotype was detected ten times or more. V gene TRBV19 combines with J gene TRBJ1-5; D not certain. Trimming cost V 6 bases and J 3 bases, with 15 bases left between them. CDR3 size: 15 residues. Per the germline V gene, CDR1 is LNHDA and CDR2 is SQIVND (reference sequence). The CDR3 sequence is CASRAEIGVNQPQHF. The CDR3 region has the DNA TGTGCCAGTAGAGCGGAAATCGGTGTCAATCAGCCCCAGCATTTT. The variable domain in full, with the rest retrieved from reference TRBV19 and TRBJ1-5, is DGGITQSPKYLFRKEGQNVTLSCEQNLNHDAMYWYRQDPGQGLRLIYYSQIVNDFQKGDIAEGYSVSREKKESFPLTVTSAQKNPTAFYLCASRAEIGVNQPQHFGDGTRLSIL.

This clonotype was observed many times. The CDR3 is CSGGDNYGYTF. The CDR3 region has the DNA TGCAGCGGCGGAGATAACTATGGCTACACCTTC. The genes are TRBV29-1 and TRBJ1-2; D gene unclear. V was cut by 7 bases and J by 1 base, with 7 bases left in between. The CDR3 is made up of 11 amino acids. The V gene's germline CDR1 is SQVTM and CDR2 ANQGSEA.

V gene TRBV19 combines with J gene TRBJ1-5; D not certain. Germline-derived CDR1 and CDR2 are LNHDA and SQIVND (reference sequence). The CDR3 spans 13 residues. Deletions cut 8 bases from V and 5 bases from J, with 13 bases between. CDR3 residues: CASARAGDQPQHF. CDR3 bases: TGTGCCAGTGCCCGGGCGGGAGATCAGCCCCAGCATTTT.

V is TRBV25-1 and J is TRBJ2-2; D might be TRBD2 (7 bases). The germline V gene has CDR1 MGHDK and CDR2 SYGVNS. V lost 9 bases and J lost 0, with 17 bases in between. This CDR3 comprises 16 residues. Written as DNA, the CDR3 is TGTGCCAGTGATTTGCAAGGGGGGGCGAACACCGGGGAGCTGTTTTTT. Its protein product is CASDLQGGANTGELFF.

The V gene is TRBV29-1, the J gene TRBJ2-5; tentatively, D is TRBD1 (6 bases). The germline V gene has CDR1 SQVTM and CDR2 ANQGSEA. This CDR3 has 9 amino acids. In nucleotides, the CDR3 is TGCAGTCGGACAGACACCCAGTACTTC. Its protein is CSRTDTQYF.

The rearrangement links TRBV24-1 to TRBJ2-7; 8 nucleotides agree with TRBD2. The closer fit of TRBJ2-1 to the DNA end suggests the J call may be wrong. CDR1 and CDR2 (germline): KGHDR, SFDVKD. The CDR3 totals 17 residues. CDR3 nucleotides: TGTGCCACCAGTGATTTGCGGGAGGGGAGCTCCTACAATGAGCAGTTCTTC. Translating gives CATSDLREGSSYNEQFF.

This clonotype was picked up many times. This sequence joins TRBV20-1 and TRBJ1-1; D not certain. The CDR3 length is 12 residues. CDR1 and CDR2 (germline): DFQATT, SNEGSKA (reference sequence). V was trimmed by 3 bases and J by 1 base, leaving 6 bases between them. The CDR3 sequence is CSASIPNTEAFF. The CDR3, as DNA: TGCAGTGCTAGTATCCCGAACACTGAAGCTTTCTTT.

This CDR3 is CASSPGTGASGNTF. CDR3 bases: TGTGCCAGCAGCCCCGGGACAGGGGCCTCTGGAAACACCTTC. This chain links TRBV7-3 with TRBJ1-2; 10 bases map to TRBD1. The CDR3 has 14 residues. The V gene's germline CDR1 is SGHTA and CDR2 FQGTGA. V was pared by 5 bases and J by 12 bases, with 12 bases of the junction left unmatched. Together with reference TRBV7-3 and TRBJ1-2, the CDR3 gives the full variable domain: GAGVSQTPSNKVTEKGKYVELRCDPISGHTALYWYRQSLGQGPEFLIYFQGTGAADDSGLPNDRFFAVRPEGSVSTLKIQRTERGDSAVYLCASSPGTGASGNTFGSGTRLTVV.

The chain couples TRBV19 to TRBJ2-2, with a tentative D call TRBD1 (6 bases). Trimming removed 11 bases from V and 3 bases from J, with 16 bases in between. The CDR3 covers 14 residues. Germline values: CDR1 LNHDA, CDR2 SQIVND (reference sequence). The CDR3 DNA is TGTGCCTGGAGTCCAGGGGCGCACACCGGGGAGCTGTTTTTT. Its protein product is CAWSPGAHTGELFF.

At least ten counts were recorded for this clonotype. The chain employs TRBV3-1 and TRBJ1-5; tentatively, D is TRBD1 (5 bases). This CDR3 comprises 12 residues. Germline loops: CDR1 LGHDT, CDR2 YNNKEL (reference sequence). V lost 5 bases, J lost 7 bases, and 9 bases lay in between. The CDR3 reads CASSGAGQPQHF. In DNA, the CDR3 is TGTGCCAGCAGCGGTGCAGGGCAGCCCCAGCATTTT.

The count of this clonotype is one. V and J are TRBV25-1 and TRBJ1-1; TRBD1 agrees at 7 bases. The CDR3 loop spans 14 amino acids. J gave up 4 bases and V 5 bases, and 7 bases lay outside the gene matches. Looked up from germline, CDR1 is MGHDK and CDR2 is SYGVNS. CDR3 loop: CASSLGGVGTEAFF. DNA of the CDR3: TGTGCCAGCAGTTTAGGGGGCGTGGGCACTGAAGCTTTCTTT.